A single sample gave rise to the 23 T cell receptor beta chains below, sequenced in a study of regulatory T cells in long-lasting Graves disease. Assembly of TCR beta libraries relied on iRepertoire HTBI primers together with Arm-PCR of CDR3 regions. MiXCR was run by TCRdb on the multiplex PCR reads, yielding one entry per CDR3 protein. Found here are approximately 470,000 distinct CDR3 sequences, around 21% of them singletons; the top ten hold approximately 8%. Time point meaning: persistent/refractory GD, antithyroid drugs over 5 years with positive TRAb. PBMCs were the source of the RNA used for TCR sequencing. The input for sequencing was peripheral blood mononuclear cells (PBMCs), taken when the disease was refractory, from a patient treated with antithyroid drugs. Receptors originate from a female donor with Graves disease.

This clonotype was observed a single time. The rearrangement links TRBV6-2 or TRBV6-3 to TRBJ2-2; TRBD1 might be the D (6 bases). The CDR3 runs to 15 residues. The V gene's germline CDR1 is MNHEY and CDR2 SVGEGT. Trimming removed 6 bases from V and 6 bases from J, with 17 bases in between. CDR3 in DNA: TGTGCCAGCAGCACACAGGGATTGGACGCCGGGGAGCTGTTTTTT. Protein: CASSTQGLDAGELFF.

The chain employs TRBV20-1 and TRBJ2-4; D may be TRBD2 (5 bases). The germline V and J ends were trimmed by 6 bases and 7 bases, with 16 bases remaining between them. The CDR3 spans 13 residues. Germline-derived CDR1 and CDR2 are DFQATT and SNEGSKA (reference sequence). Written as DNA, the CDR3 is TGCAGTGCCCCGGACGACTCGGGGAACATTCAGTACTTC. As protein: CSAPDDSGNIQYF.

In its sample, this clonotype was seen many times. This chain links TRBV18 with TRBJ2-7; D not resolved. Germline V gene data show CDR1 as KGHSH and CDR2 as LQKENI. The CDR3 is 13 residues long. V lost 3 bases and J 7 bases, leaving 13 bases between the germline ends. The DNA for the CDR3 is TGTGCCAGCTCACCGAAGGTCCTACGGGAGCAGTACTTC. Amino acid sequence: CASSPKVLREQYF.

This clonotype appeared a few times. The genes are TRBV28 and TRBJ2-3, with 9 bases that match TRBD2. CDR1 is MDHEN and CDR2 is SYDVKM in the germline V gene. V lost 4 bases and J lost 3; bases outside the gene matches: 11. The CDR3 covers 17 residues. The CDR3 DNA reads as TGTGCCAGCAGTTCCTTACTAGCGGGCGCTAGTACAGATACGCAGTATTTT. It translates to CASSSLLAGASTDTQYF.

This clonotype was seen repeatedly, ten times or more. The V gene is TRBV20-1, the J gene TRBJ1-5; TRBD1 matches at 7 bases. The germline CDR1 and CDR2 sequences are DFQATT and SNEGSKA (reference sequence). CDR3 length: 14 amino acids. V gave up 5 bases and J gave up 2 bases; unmatched junction bases: 6. The CDR3 region is CSARRGSGNQPQHF. The CDR3 nucleotides are TGCAGTGCTCGCAGGGGGTCCGGCAATCAGCCCCAGCATTTT.

The J gene is TRBJ2-7, the V gene TRBV5-1; D is unresolved. The CDR3 contains 14 residues. Trimming cost V 3 bases and J 3 bases, with 13 bases left between them. CDR1 is SGHRS, CDR2 YFSETQ, per germline. The CDR3 sequence is CASSWYPGNYEQYF. The CDR3 DNA follows: TGCGCCAGCAGCTGGTATCCAGGAAACTACGAGCAGTACTTC.

This clonotype has at least ten counts. This chain uses TRBV12-3 or TRBV12-4 with TRBJ1-4; TRBD1 is a possible D gene (6 bases). V was pared by 2 bases and J by 0 bases, with 7 bases between. The CDR3 runs to 15 residues. Here the CDR3 reads CASSLRTATNEKLFF. The CDR3 DNA reads TGTGCCAGCAGTTTACGGACAGCAACTAATGAAAAACTGTTTTTT.

The chain has TRBV6-2 or TRBV6-3 and TRBJ2-1, with 7 bases aligning to TRBD2. Germline V gene data show CDR1 as MNHEY and CDR2 as SVGEGT. V shed 7 bases and J 2 bases; nucleotides not matched to a gene: 20. The CDR3 totals 19 residues. CDR3 sequence: CASNTLVASGLRPYNEQFF. In DNA, the CDR3 is TGTGCCAGCAATACGTTAGTAGCTAGCGGACTTAGGCCCTACAATGAGCAGTTCTTC.

This clonotype was picked up many times. This chain joins TRBV28 and TRBJ2-5, with 11 bases aligning to TRBD1. The trim removed 5 bases at V and 5 bases at J, leaving 7 bases unmatched. Germline V gene data show CDR1 as MDHEN and CDR2 as SYDVKM. The CDR3 totals 15 residues. The CDR3 nucleotides read TGTGCCAGCAGTACTGGGACAGGGGGTAGGGAGACCCAGTACTTC. Translating it yields CASSTGTGGRETQYF. Full variable domain (outside the CDR3, taken from reference TRBV28 and TRBJ2-5): DVKVTQSSRYLVKRTGEKVFLECVQDMDHENMFWYRQDPGLGLRLIYFSYDVKMKEKGDIPEGYSVSREKKERFSLILESASTNQTSMYLCASSTGTGGRETQYFGPGTRLLVL.

This clonotype was seen at least ten times. The chain couples TRBV6-1 to TRBJ2-5; 12 positions match TRBD2. The CDR3 loop spans 16 amino acids. CDR1 is MNHNS and CDR2 is SASEGT in the germline V gene. Trimming removed 6 bases from V and 4 bases from J; junction bases left unmatched: 9. The CDR3 coding sequence is TGTGCCAGCAGGAACCGACTAGCGGGAGAATCAGAGACCCAGTACTTC. This sequence encodes CASRNRLAGESETQYF.

This clonotype showed up many times. The gene calls are TRBV2 and TRBJ1-2; no clear D. The ends were cut back, 10 bases at V and 3 bases at J, with 12 bases in the middle. This CDR3 has 12 residues. CDR1 and CDR2 from the germline V gene are SNHLY and FYNNEI. The CDR3 sequence is CATSIRDYGYTF. CDR3 sequence (DNA): TGTGCCACCAGCATAAGGGACTATGGCTACACCTTC.

This clonotype has a count of ten or more. V is TRBV6-1 and J is TRBJ2-7; D could derive from TRBD1 or TRBD2 (5 bases each). V dropped 5 bases and J dropped 3 bases, with 26 bases sitting between them. CDR3 length: 18 amino acids. CDR1 and CDR2 from the germline V gene are MNHNS and SASEGT. The CDR3 DNA follows: TGTGCCAGCAGTCCAGACCGCTGGGGACGGAGCTTTCGCTACGAGCAGTACTTC. Translated: CASSPDRWGRSFRYEQYF.

The genes are TRBV5-1 and TRBJ1-1; a possible D gene is TRBD1 (5 bases). The germline CDR1 and CDR2 sequences are SGHRS and YFSETQ. V gave up 0 bases and J gave up 5 bases, with 11 bases separating them. There are 14 residues in the CDR3. The DNA for the CDR3 is TGCGCCAGCAGCTTGGCAGGGTTTGGTACTGAAGCTTTCTTT. Its protein is CASSLAGFGTEAFF.

This clonotype has a count of ten or more. The rearrangement uses TRBV6-1 and TRBJ1-6; TRBD1 matches 7 bases. The germline V gene encodes CDR1 MNHNS and CDR2 SASEGT. The CDR3 has 14 amino acids. V lost 6 bases to trimming and J lost 7 bases; unmatched junction nucleotides: 6. CDR3 protein: CASRRDSRNSPLHF. CDR3 sequence (DNA): TGTGCCAGCAGGCGGGACAGTAGAAATTCACCCCTCCACTTT.

This clonotype was found many times. The chain uses TRBV6-5 and TRBJ2-7; tentatively, D is TRBD2 (5 bases). CDR3 length: 15 amino acids. Between the trimmed V and J ends, which lost 0 bases and 1 base, there was a span of 10 bases. The V gene's germline CDR1 is MNHEY and CDR2 SVGAGI. The CDR3 loop is CASSYSGVWSYEQYF. As DNA, the CDR3 is TGTGCCAGCAGTTACTCCGGGGTCTGGTCCTACGAGCAGTACTTC.

The V gene is TRBV5-1, the J gene TRBJ1-1; TRBD1 matches 7 bases. Germline values: CDR1 SGHRS, CDR2 YFSETQ. The CDR3 is 14 residues long. V trimming: 4 bases; J trimming: 3 bases; junction bases outside the gene matches: 6. This chain's CDR3 is CASSETGRDTEAFF. The CDR3 DNA follows: TGCGCCAGCAGCGAGACAGGGAGGGACACTGAAGCTTTCTTT.

The chain is built from TRBV30 and TRBJ2-7, with 7 bases aligning to TRBD1. After removal of 0 bases from V and 5 bases from J, the junction contained 10 bases not matched to a gene. There are 15 residues in the CDR3. Germline V gene lookup returns CDR1 GTSNPN and CDR2 SVGIG (reference sequence). The CDR3: CAWSVSFRTGNEQYF. In DNA, the CDR3 is TGTGCCTGGAGTGTAAGTTTCCGGACAGGTAACGAGCAGTACTTC. The full variable domain, rest sourced from reference TRBV30 and TRBJ2-7, is SQTIHQWPATLVQPVGSPLSLECTVEGTSNPNLYWYRQAAGRGLQLLFYSVGIGQISSEVPQNLSASRPQDRQFILSSKKLLLSDSGFYLCAWSVSFRTGNEQYFGPGTRLTVT.

The gene calls are TRBV5-1 and TRBJ2-7; D might be TRBD1 (5 bases). The CDR3 is 14 residues long. From germline, CDR1 is SGHRS and CDR2 YFSETQ. Trimming pared 3 bases from V and 0 bases from J, leaving 10 bases between. The CDR3 reads CASSSGLFSYEQYF. The CDR3 DNA is TGCGCCAGCAGCTCAGGGCTGTTCTCCTACGAGCAGTACTTC.

There are many counts of this clonotype. The chain employs TRBV11-2 and TRBJ2-5; D ambiguous. V was clipped by 1 base and J by 10 bases, with 19 bases between them. The CDR3 sequence is 15 residues long. Per germline, CDR1 SGHAT and CDR2 FQNNGV. The CDR3 loop is CASSLGVVVWVGQYF. The CDR3 DNA follows: TGTGCCAGCAGCTTAGGGGTAGTAGTTTGGGTTGGCCAGTACTTC.

The J gene is TRBJ2-7, the V gene TRBV7-9, with TRBD2 matching over 11 bases. With 0 bases clipped from V and 2 bases from J, the junction kept 6 bases outside the gene matches. The CDR3 is made up of 17 amino acids. Looked up from germline, CDR1 is SEHNR and CDR2 is FQNEAQ (reference sequence). The CDR3, as DNA: TGTGCCAGCAGCTTAGCACTAGCGGGAGTTCTGCCCTACGAGCAGTACTTC. The encoded protein is CASSLALAGVLPYEQYF.

This chain joins TRBV6-1 and TRBJ1-1; weak D call: TRBD1 (6 bases). V dropped 2 bases and J dropped 4 bases, with 11 bases sitting between them. The CDR3 consists of 14 residues. Germline assignment: CDR1 MNHNS and CDR2 SASEGT. The CDR3 DNA reads as TGTGCCAGCAGTGAAAACAGGGTATCCACTGAAGCTTTCTTT. It codes for CASSENRVSTEAFF.

This clonotype was recorded a few times. This chain joins TRBV5-4 and TRBJ1-4; a possible D gene is TRBD1 (6 bases). The germline CDR1 and CDR2 sequences are SGHNT and YYREEE (reference sequence). V lost 0 bases and J lost 8, with 8 bases in between. The CDR3 extends over 13 amino acids. The CDR3: CASSLDREEKLFF. The DNA of the CDR3 is TGTGCCAGCAGCTTGGACAGGGAGGAAAAACTGTTTTTT.

This clonotype was detected many times. The chain combines TRBV20-1 with TRBJ2-7, with 7 bases that match TRBD1. V gave up 5 bases and J gave up 1 base; unmatched junction bases: 2. Per germline, CDR1 DFQATT and CDR2 SNEGSKA (reference sequence). CDR3 length: 12 amino acids. The DNA of the CDR3 is TGCAGTGCTGGGACAGAGTCCTACGAGCAGTACTTC. It codes for CSAGTESYEQYF.